This T cell receptor beta chain originates from a study of blood T cell repertoires in COVID-19. As for the study in general: Whether acute or convalescent, the COVID-19 samples came from the United States, Italy and Spain. T cells, B-cell-depleted T cells, or PBMCs supplied cDNA or gDNA.

Measured with immunoSEQ multiplex PCR; TCRdb has only the in-frame clones, and not every one. The top ten clones hold over 0.9% of a sample with some 410,000 clones, around 87% of them seen once. The V gene lost 0 bases and the J gene lost 6 bases, with 7 bases spanning the gap. CDR3 size: 13 residues. Germline values: CDR1 SGHRS, CDR2 YFSETQ. V is TRBV5-1 and J is TRBJ1-5; D is undetermined. This clonotype originated in a woman aged 25 to 39 with acute COVID-19. The sequenced sample was PBMCs or T cells enriched from blood (not recorded which). CDR3 in amino acids: CASSLEEGQPQHF. As DNA, the CDR3 is TGCGCCAGCAGCTTGGAGGAGGGTCAGCCCCAGCATTTT.